The 21 T cell receptor beta chains below were found in one sample sequenced in a study of cytomegalovirus exposure and HLA in healthy donors. Amplification used 60 Vbeta primers and 13 Jbeta primers. Sequencing was performed with immunoSEQ multiplex PCR; in TCRdb, only in-frame clones are kept and a portion is missing. The table has under 200,000 clones, 84% seen once. Sequencing was performed on PBMCs. The origin of the receptors is a boy aged 2 to 10 in good health and CMV-seronegative.

Only a few counts were recorded for this clone. The J gene is TRBJ2-7, the V gene TRBV5-1, with a weak D call TRBD1 (6 bases). Germline V CDR1 and CDR2: SGHRS, YFSETQ. V gave up 0 bases and J gave up 4 bases, with 14 bases separating them. The CDR3 runs to 15 residues. CDR3 protein: CASSLVQGNYYEQYF. The DNA for the CDR3 is TGCGCCAGCAGCTTGGTACAGGGAAACTATTACGAGCAGTACTTC.

This clone has more than one count but fewer than ten. The rearrangement joins TRBV10-1 to TRBJ2-6; D perhaps matches TRBD2 (5 bases). V was cut by 4 bases and J by 3 bases, with 10 bases left in between. Germline loops: CDR1 WNHNN, CDR2 SYGVQD (reference sequence). This CDR3 has 15 residues. The CDR3, as DNA: TGCGCCAGCAGTGGAGAAGGAGGTGGGGCCAACGTCCTGACTTTC. It specifies CASSGEGGGANVLTF.

This chain connects TRBV11-2 to TRBJ2-5, with TRBD2 matching 11 bases. Germline assignment: CDR1 SGHAT and CDR2 FQNNGV. Trimming took 1 base from V and 2 from J; bases not matched to a gene: 6. This CDR3 has 17 amino acids. CDR3 amino acids: CASSLALRLAGQETQYF. The DNA for the CDR3 is TGTGCCAGCAGCTTAGCGCTCCGACTAGCGGGACAAGAGACCCAGTACTTC.

V gene TRBV2 combines with J gene TRBJ1-1, with D possibly matching TRBD1 (5 bases). V was cut by 9 bases and J by 2 bases, with 19 bases left in between. Germline CDR1 is SNHLY and CDR2 is FYNNEI. CDR3 size: 15 residues. CDR3 nucleotide sequence: TGTGCCAGTACCCTATCCCCAACAGGCAACACTGAAGCTTTCTTT. Translating it yields CASTLSPTGNTEAFF.

The J gene is TRBJ2-3, the V gene TRBV13; 8 positions match TRBD1. Germline assignment: CDR1 PRHDT and CDR2 FYEKMQ (reference sequence). The CDR3 has 17 amino acids. V lost 0 bases, J lost 6 bases, and 11 bases stayed unmatched. CDR3 loop: CASSLGRQGRSGDTQYF. The CDR3 DNA reads TGTGCCAGCAGCTTAGGTAGACAGGGGAGATCGGGGGATACGCAGTATTTT.

The chain is built from TRBV10-1 and TRBJ2-7; a weak D match, TRBD2 (7 bases). The CDR3 is made up of 16 amino acids. In germline, CDR1 is WNHNN, CDR2 SYGVQD (reference sequence). V was trimmed by 3 bases and J by 0 bases, leaving 15 bases between them. The CDR3 loop reads CASSDGGPSDSYEQYF. The CDR3 DNA reads TGCGCCAGCAGTGACGGGGGGCCTAGCGACTCCTACGAGCAGTACTTC.

This clone was recorded once. CDR3 protein: CASSLDRDTGELFF. Here the CDR3 DNA reads TGTGCCAGCAGCTTAGATCGCGACACCGGGGAGCTGTTTTTT. V and J are TRBV11-2 and TRBJ2-2, with D unresolved. V lost 0 bases and J lost 3, with 5 bases in between. CDR1 and CDR2 (germline): SGHAT, FQNNGV. This CDR3 has 14 amino acids.

The V call is TRBV10-3, the J call TRBJ1-1; TRBD1 might be the D (6 bases). Trimming shortened V by 6 bases and J by 2 bases, and 19 bases separated the two germline ends. This CDR3 comprises 16 residues. Per germline, CDR1 ENHRY and CDR2 SYGVKD. The CDR3 DNA sequence: TGTGCCATCAGCCCTAATGCCCAGGGGCCTAACACTGAAGCTTTCTTT. It codes for CAISPNAQGPNTEAFF.

Turning to this clone: Relative to the germline gene, one junction end is altered; a read error may explain this. J is TRBJ1-1 and V is TRBV6-1; TRBD1 might be the D (6 bases). CDR3 length: 11 amino acids. Germline V gene lookup returns CDR1 MNHNS and CDR2 SASEGT. The CDR3: CGGGDGGPAFF. The CDR3 nucleotides read TGCGGCGGGGGGGACGGGGGCCCGGCTTTCTTT.

The rearrangement links TRBV28 to TRBJ2-5; TRBD1 matches at 7 bases. The CDR3 is 18 amino acids. CDR1 MDHEN and CDR2 SYDVKM come from the germline V gene. Trimming cost V 4 bases and J 1 base; bases outside gene matches: 15. The CDR3 bases are TGTGCCAGCAGTTCCATAAAGTACAGGGGAAGTGGCCAAGAGACCCAGTACTTC. Amino acids: CASSSIKYRGSGQETQYF.

The chain is built from TRBV6-1 and TRBJ2-1; TRBD1 might be the D (7 bases). The germline V and J ends were trimmed by 3 bases and 2 bases, with 14 bases remaining between them. The CDR3 contains 16 residues. Germline V gene sequence: CDR1 MNHNS, CDR2 SASEGT. The CDR3 reads CASSDQGGGAYNEQFF. The CDR3 DNA reads as TGTGCCAGCAGTGATCAGGGGGGAGGAGCCTACAATGAGCAGTTCTTC.

J is TRBJ1-1 and V is TRBV28; a possible D gene is TRBD1 (5 bases). The CDR3 loop spans 15 amino acids. Per germline, CDR1 MDHEN and CDR2 SYDVKM. V lost 7 bases, J lost 4 bases, and 19 bases lay in between. Here the CDR3 DNA reads TGTGCCAGCAACGGGTGGCAGGGCGTGGGCACTGAAGCTTTCTTT. Translation: CASNGWQGVGTEAFF.

In this sample, this clone turned up a few times. V usage is TRBV10-3 and J usage is TRBJ2-3, with TRBD1 matching 7 bases. The CDR3 has 15 residues. V gave up 6 bases and J gave up 0 bases; unmatched junction bases: 6. Germline V lookup: CDR1 ENHRY, CDR2 SYGVKD. The CDR3 DNA reads as TGTGCCATCAGGCCGGACAGGCCTAGCACAGATACGCAGTATTTT. As protein: CAIRPDRPSTDTQYF.

V usage is TRBV13 and J usage is TRBJ2-1; no definite D call. The CDR3 totals 13 residues. The V and J ends lost 1 base and 7 bases respectively, with 8 bases between them. The V gene's germline CDR1 is PRHDT and CDR2 FYEKMQ (reference sequence). CDR3 loop: CASSLEPENEQFF. DNA for the CDR3: TGTGCCAGCAGCTTAGAGCCTGAAAATGAGCAGTTCTTC. The full variable domain, completed using reference TRBV13 and TRBJ2-1, is AAGVIQSPRHLIKEKRETATLKCYPIPRHDTVYWYQQGPGQDPQFLISFYEKMQSDKGSIPDRFSAQQFSDYHSELNMSSLELGDSALYFCASSLEPENEQFFGPGTRLTVL.

The chain links TRBV7-3 to TRBJ1-1; D is possibly TRBD1 (5 bases). Germline V lookup: CDR1 SGHTA, CDR2 FQGTGA. Trimming left V 2 bases short and J 2 bases short, with 12 bases between. This CDR3 spans 15 amino acids. The CDR3, as DNA: TGTGCCAGCAGCTTAGAGGACACTCAAAACACTGAAGCTTTCTTT. Translated: CASSLEDTQNTEAFF.

The rearrangement joins TRBV30 to TRBJ2-7, with a weak D call TRBD2 (5 bases). The CDR3 loop spans 12 amino acids. Trimming removed 0 bases at V and 5 bases at J, with 8 bases between. From germline, CDR1 is GTSNPN and CDR2 SVGIG (reference sequence). CDR3 nucleotides: TGTGCCTGGAGTGTACTAGGGAACGAGCAGTACTTC. Protein product: CAWSVLGNEQYF.

This clone was observed a single time. The chain uses TRBV12-5 and TRBJ2-3; D uncertain. V lost 6 bases to trimming and J lost 3 bases, with 13 bases between them. CDR3 length: 14 amino acids. Germline V lookup: CDR1 LGHNT, CDR2 FRNRAP. For the CDR3, the DNA is TGTGCTAGTGGGCCAGACCTAGTGACAGATACGCAGTATTTT. Translated: CASGPDLVTDTQYF.

The J gene is TRBJ2-1, the V gene TRBV30, with 11 bases lining up with TRBD2. The CDR3 runs 18 residues. J gave up 1 base and V 4 bases, and 12 bases lay outside the gene matches. Germline V CDR1 and CDR2: GTSNPN, SVGIG (reference sequence). CDR3 bases: TGTGCCTGGAATTTCGGGACTAGCGGCCGACGTTCCTACAATGAGCAGTTCTTC. Amino acids: CAWNFGTSGRRSYNEQFF.

The rearrangement joins TRBV18 to TRBJ2-1; 11 positions match TRBD2. CDR1 KGHSH and CDR2 LQKENI come from the germline V gene. V lost 6 bases to trimming and J lost 5 bases; unmatched junction nucleotides: 6. The CDR3 has 15 residues. CDR3 protein: CASSASGGIHNEQFF. Written as DNA, the CDR3 is TGTGCCAGCTCGGCTAGCGGGGGGATCCACAATGAGCAGTTCTTC.

V and J are TRBV11-2 and TRBJ2-5; 11 bases match TRBD2. The CDR3 has 14 amino acids. The V segment lost 2 bases and the J segment 5 bases; nucleotides outside the gene matches: 1. Germline V lookup: CDR1 SGHAT, CDR2 FQNNGV. Here the CDR3 reads CASSLSSGGETQYF. CDR3 nucleotide sequence: TGTGCCAGCAGCTTATCTAGCGGGGGGGAGACCCAGTACTTC.

V and J are TRBV29-1 and TRBJ2-2; D remains unclear. This CDR3 contains 11 residues. Trimming removed 6 bases at V and 5 bases at J, with 7 bases between. CDR1 SQVTM and CDR2 ANQGSEA come from the germline V gene. In nucleotides, the CDR3 is TGCAGCGTATCCGGGACCGGGGAGCTGTTTTTT. Amino acid sequence: CSVSGTGELFF.